These T cell receptor beta chains were read from a single sample in a study of cytomegalovirus exposure and HLA in healthy donors. The method was immunoSEQ multiplex PCR; TCRdb's version includes in-frame clones alone and lacks a portion of them. The sample features about 140,000 clones, with 2% to 2.5% in its top ten. Sample: PBMCs. Receptors originate from a woman between 18 and 30 years old in good health and CMV-seronegative. Both conserved end residues are part of each CDR3. A D gene is named only where the DNA matches it firmly.

v_call	j_call	d_call	cdr3_nt	cdr3_aa
TRBV11-3	TRBJ2-2	-	TGTGCCAGCAGCCCCGCAGCGGCGAGGGCCGGGGAGCTGTTTTTT	CASSPAAARAGELFF
TRBV4-3	TRBJ2-5	TRBD2	TGCGCCAGCAGCCAAGACCCCCCAGCGGGACAAGAGACCCAGTACTTC	CASSQDPPAGQETQYF
TRBV5-1	TRBJ2-7	TRBD2	TGCGCCAGCAGCTTCGTGGCGGGAGACTACGAGCAGTACTTC	CASSFVAGDYEQYF
TRBV4-2	TRBJ2-1	-	TGTGCCAGCAGCCAAGCGGAGGGAGAAACGGGTGAGCAGTTCTTC	CASSQAEGETGEQFF
TRBV5-1	TRBJ2-5	TRBD1	TGCGCCAGCAGCTCTGGGACAGGGGGCGGGGAGACCCAGTACTTC	CASSSGTGGGETQYF
TRBV4-3	TRBJ2-5	-	TGCGCCAGCAGCCAACCCCGACAGGAGACCCAGTACTTC	CASSQPRQETQYF
TRBV30	TRBJ1-1	-	TGTGCCTGGATCGGACAGGAAGCTTTCTTT	CAWIGQEAFF
TRBV27	TRBJ1-1	-	TGTGCCAGCACTCTGGGGGGTACGAACACTGAAGCTTTCTTT	CASTLGGTNTEAFF
TRBV7-3	TRBJ2-3	-	TGTGCCAGCAGCCGACTAAATGGGGTCACAGATACGCAGTATTTT	CASSRLNGVTDTQYF
TRBV30	TRBJ1-1	TRBD1	TGTGCCGGCAGACAGGGTGGGATGAACACTGAAGCTTTCTTT	CAGRQGGMNTEAFF
TRBV11-2	TRBJ2-1	-	TGTGCCAGCAGCTTAGGACTAGGGAATTACAATGAGCAGTTCTTC	CASSLGLGNYNEQFF
TRBV10-3	TRBJ2-5	TRBD1	TGTGCCATCAGTGAGTCGACAGGGGGCGGGGAGACCCAGTACTTC	CAISESTGGGETQYF
TRBV4-1	TRBJ2-2	TRBD2	TGCGCCAGCAGCAAACTAGCGGGAGACACCGGGGAGCTGTTTTTT	CASSKLAGDTGELFF
TRBV6-5	TRBJ1-5	-	TGTGCCAGCAGTCCTACAGGGATCAATCAGCCCCAGCATTTT	CASSPTGINQPQHF
TRBV30	TRBJ2-2	-	TGTGCCTGGAGTTACCGACAGGCCGGGGAGCTGTTTTTT	CAWSYRQAGELFF
TRBV19	TRBJ1-2	-	TGTGCCAGTAGTCCTCGGACAGTTGCCAACTATGGCTACACCTTC	CASSPRTVANYGYTF
TRBV5-4	TRBJ2-7	TRBD1	TGTGCCAGCAGCCTATTCGGAGACAGGGGGAAATACGAGCAGTACTTC	CASSLFGDRGKYEQYF
TRBV5-1	TRBJ2-3	-	TGCGCCAGCAGCCCCCGGACTGATTCAAATACGCAGTATTTT	CASSPRTDSNTQYF
TRBV28	TRBJ2-6	TRBD1	TGTGCCAGCAGTTTATCATATATAACAGGGGCTGGGGCCAACGTCCTGACTTTC	CASSLSYITGAGANVLTF
TRBV21-1	TRBJ2-5	-	TGTGCCAGCAGCAGACTAGCTCAAGAGACCCAGTACTTC	CASSRLAQETQYF
TRBV11-2	TRBJ2-4	-	TGTGCCAGCAGCTTAGATGCGGGGTGGGCCAAAAACATTCAGTACTTC	CASSLDAGWAKNIQYF
TRBV29-1	TRBJ2-1	TRBD2	TGCAGCGTTGTATGGCCGACTAGCGGGAGTAATGAGCAGTTCTTC	CSVVWPTSGSNEQFF
TRBV28	TRBJ2-7	TRBD2	TGTGCCAGCAGTCGTGGGGGGGGGACGGCAAGCTCCTACGAGCAGTACTTC	CASSRGGGTASSYEQYF
TRBV5-5	TRBJ2-7	TRBD1	TGTGCCAGCAGCCCAGGACAGGGGGCTATATTCTCCTACGAGCAGTACTTC	CASSPGQGAIFSYEQYF
TRBV18	TRBJ1-3	-	TGTGCCAGCTCAACCACACAGGCGGCGATCTCTGGAAACACCATATATTTT	CASSTTQAAISGNTIYF
TRBV7-3	TRBJ2-3	TRBD2	TGTGCCAGCAGCTTAGTAGGGGACTACAGCACAGATACGCAGTATTTT	CASSLVGDYSTDTQYF
TRBV7-7	TRBJ2-1	-	TGTGCCAGCAGCTCTCTCTCTGGGGGCACCTACAATGAGCAGTTCTTC	CASSSLSGGTYNEQFF
TRBV2	TRBJ1-5	-	TGTGCCAGCAGTCTTAGGACACCCCAGCCCCAGCATTTT	CASSLRTPQPQHF
TRBV19	TRBJ2-2	-	TGTGCCAGTAGTATCAGGGTACCCGGGGAGCTGTTTTTT	CASSIRVPGELFF
TRBV9	TRBJ2-7	-	TGTGCCAGCAGCGTATCCGAGTACTACGAGCAGTACTTC	CASSVSEYYEQYF
TRBV11-3	TRBJ2-2	TRBD2	TGTGCCAGCAGCTTAAGGTACCGGGAGGGCGCGAGCACCGGGGAGCTGTTTTTT	CASSLRYREGASTGELFF
TRBV10-2	TRBJ1-2	TRBD1	TGCGCCAGCAGTCCGGGACAGGGGGCAGGAGGCTACACCTTC	CASSPGQGAGGYTF
TRBV5-1	TRBJ2-1	-	TGCGCCAGCAGCTTGGAAGGGACATACTACAATGAGCAGTTCTTC	CASSLEGTYYNEQFF
TRBV5-5	TRBJ2-3	-	TGTGCCAGCAGCACCACAGGGTTAGATACGCAGTATTTT	CASSTTGLDTQYF
TRBV14	TRBJ1-1	-	TGTGCCAGCAGCTATACACCGATGAACACTGAAGCTTTCTTT	CASSYTPMNTEAFF
TRBV11-3	TRBJ2-5	-	TGTGCCAGCAGCTTCGGACAGCTACAAGAGACCCAGTACTTC	CASSFGQLQETQYF
TRBV11-3	TRBJ1-1	TRBD1	TGTGCCAGTGGAGGGACAGCCAACACTGAAGCTTTCTTT	CASGGTANTEAFF
TRBV11-3	TRBJ2-6	-	TGTGCCAGCAGCTTACGGGTCACTGGGGCCAACGTCCTGACTTTC	CASSLRVTGANVLTF
TRBV7-3	TRBJ2-5	TRBD2	TGTGCCAGCAGCCCCTTGGGGGGGAGAGGAGAGACCCAGTACTTC	CASSPLGGRGETQYF
TRBV6-1	TRBJ1-1	-	TGTGCCAGCAGCCACAGACAGAATGAAGCTTTCTTT	CASSHRQNEAFF
TRBV2	TRBJ1-1	-	TGTGCCAGCAGGAAGGGGGGGGCGCGGGAAGCTTTCTTT	CASRKGGAREAFF
TRBV30	TRBJ1-3	TRBD1	TGTGCCTGGAACACAGGGGGAATGGACACCATATATTTT	CAWNTGGMDTIYF
TRBV27	TRBJ1-5	TRBD1	TGTGCCAGCAGCAGACAGGGAGGCAATCAGCCCCAGCATTTT	CASSRQGGNQPQHF
TRBV9	TRBJ2-1	TRBD2	TGTGCCAGCAGCGTAGAGGAAGGGACTAAGCAGTTCTTC	CASSVEEGTKQFF
TRBV6-1	TRBJ2-3	-	TGTGCCAGCAGTGAATTCGCTAGCGGCACAGATACGCAGTATTTT	CASSEFASGTDTQYF
TRBV23-1	TRBJ2-5	-	TGCGCCAGGGGCCGAGAACTCTTTCAAGAGACCCAGTACTTC	CARGRELFQETQYF
TRBV27	TRBJ2-1	-	TGTGCCAGCAGTTTACGGGACTTTTACAATGAGCAGTTCTTC	CASSLRDFYNEQFF
TRBV5-4	TRBJ2-5	TRBD2	TGTGCCAGCAGCTTTGCTAGCGGTTACCAAGAGACCCAGTACTTC	CASSFASGYQETQYF
TRBV19	TRBJ1-2	-	TGTGCCAGTAGTGGGGGGAATGGCTACACCTTC	CASSGGNGYTF
TRBV5-1	TRBJ2-5	-	TGTGCCAGCAGCGACTACAAGGTCCAAGAGACCCAGTACTTC	CASSDYKVQETQYF
TRBV27	TRBJ1-1	-	TGTGCCAGCAGTTTCCAGGGAGGAGGCACTGAAGCTTTCTTT	CASSFQGGGTEAFF
TRBV5-4	TRBJ2-1	-	TGTGCCAGCAGCTATCTAGGGGGCGGGACTCCCGGCAATGAGCAGTTCTTC	CASSYLGGGTPGNEQFF
TRBV5-1	TRBJ1-4	TRBD1	TGCGCCAGCAGCTTGGATGCGGTTAGGGGGCTGGGAGAAAAACTGTTTTTT	CASSLDAVRGLGEKLFF
TRBV9	TRBJ2-7	-	TGTGCCAGCAGCGAGGGTCCAGGGGAATACTACGAGCAGTACTTC	CASSEGPGEYYEQYF
TRBV11-2	TRBJ2-3	-	TGTGCCAGCAGCCGTAACAGGGCACTCAGCACAGATACGCAGTATTTT	CASSRNRALSTDTQYF
TRBV6-5	TRBJ2-7	TRBD1	TGTGCCAGCAGCACAACAGGGGGGTCCTACGAGCAGTACTTC	CASSTTGGSYEQYF
TRBV18	TRBJ1-3	TRBD1	TGTGCCAGCTCCCCGACAGGGAATCAAGGAAACACCATATATTTT	CASSPTGNQGNTIYF
TRBV29-1	TRBJ1-2	TRBD1	TGCAGCGTTGTTGGGTTGGACAGGGGGTTTATGCGTGCGGGCTACACCTTC	CSVVGLDRGFMRAGYTF
TRBV6-1	TRBJ2-4	-	TGTGCCAGCAGTGAAGCGCTTAGCGACGGGGCCAAAAACATTCAGTACTTC	CASSEALSDGAKNIQYF